These 21 T cell receptor beta chains were sequenced from one sample in a study of graft-versus-host responses after intestinal transplantation. TCRdb's table, derived via immunoSEQ multiplex PCR, lists solely in-frame clones and lacks some. The data hold approximately 89,000 clones, with roughly 90% observed a single time. Sequenced material: PBMCs, taken about 440 days after intestinal transplant. The source is a human patient who received an intestinal transplant, so some T cells may come from the graft donor.

The rearrangement uses TRBV18 and TRBJ1-5, with D unclear. Germline V gene data show CDR1 as KGHSH and CDR2 as LQKENI. V was cut by 5 bases and J by 7 bases, with 24 bases left in between. The CDR3 extends over 17 amino acids. The chain's CDR3 is CASSSDTRGIGWQPQHF. The DNA of the CDR3 is TGTGCCAGCTCATCCGACACCCGTGGAATAGGGTGGCAGCCCCAGCATTTT.

The V gene is TRBV7-8, the J gene TRBJ2-5; D is possibly TRBD1 or TRBD2 (6 bases each). This CDR3 is built from 15 residues. The V gene's germline CDR1 is SGHVS and CDR2 FQNEAQ. V was clipped by 3 bases and J by 5 bases, with 16 bases between them. The CDR3 sequence is CASSFDGGARETQYF. Here the CDR3 DNA reads TGTGCCAGCAGCTTCGACGGGGGCGCGCGGGAGACCCAGTACTTC.

J is TRBJ2-7 and V is TRBV5-5; D is undetermined. Germline V gene sequence: CDR1 SGHKS, CDR2 YYEKEE (reference sequence). Between the trimmed V and J ends, which lost 5 bases and 0 bases, there was a span of 3 bases. The CDR3 runs 11 residues. DNA of the CDR3: TGTGCCAGCAGTTCCTCCTACGAGCAGTACTTC. Its translation is CASSSSYEQYF.

This clone came up once. The chain carries TRBV29-1 and TRBJ2-1, with D maybe TRBD2 (7 bases). There are 16 residues in the CDR3. V dropped 7 bases and J dropped 0 bases, with 19 bases sitting between them. Germline values: CDR1 SQVTM, CDR2 ANQGSEA. This CDR3 is CSAPDSGKSSYNEQFF. The CDR3, as DNA: TGCAGCGCTCCGGACAGCGGGAAAAGCTCCTACAATGAGCAGTTCTTC.

This clone has just one count. This chain uses TRBV7-2 with TRBJ2-1, with 12 bases aligning to TRBD2. The germline V gene encodes CDR1 SGHTA and CDR2 FQGNSA. The CDR3 covers 17 residues. V trimming: 2 bases; J trimming: 3 bases; junction bases outside the gene matches: 5. Here the CDR3 reads CASSLTSGGLHYNEQFF. The DNA for the CDR3 is TGTGCCAGCAGCTTAACTAGCGGGGGGCTACACTACAATGAGCAGTTCTTC.

This chain connects TRBV6-5 to TRBJ1-1; unclear D gene. Germline CDR1 and CDR2: MNHEY and SVGAGI. Trimming cost V 7 bases and J 1 base, with 10 bases left between them. CDR3 length equals 13 residues. The CDR3 DNA is TGTGCCAGCACTCCTTCCTCGAACACTGAAGCTTTCTTT. This sequence encodes CASTPSSNTEAFF.

The table lists this clone with a few counts. V usage is TRBV5-8 and J usage is TRBJ1-2; maybe TRBD1 (5 bases). V lost 0 bases to trimming and J lost 5 bases, with 11 bases between them. This CDR3 has 14 amino acids. The germline CDR1 and CDR2 sequences are SGHTS and YDEGEE. The CDR3 DNA follows: TGTGCCAGCAGCTTGGACAGAGGGGAATATGGCTACACCTTC. Its protein product is CASSLDRGEYGYTF.

The chain combines TRBV5-1 with TRBJ2-3; 11 bases fit TRBD2. CDR1 and CDR2 (germline): SGHRS, YFSETQ. The CDR3 extends over 18 amino acids. V was pared by 0 bases and J by 2 bases, with 8 bases of the junction left unmatched. CDR3 sequence reads: CASSLVGPSGGPTDTQYF. The CDR3 DNA sequence: TGCGCCAGCAGCTTGGTGGGGCCTAGCGGGGGGCCCACAGATACGCAGTATTTT.

The V call is TRBV6-1, the J call TRBJ2-5; D unresolved. The tail of the sequence fits TRBJ2-7 better, so the J call may be wrong. Per germline, CDR1 MNHNS and CDR2 SASEGT. The CDR3 has 13 residues. Here the CDR3 reads CASSALVPYEQYF. As DNA, the CDR3 is TGTGCCAGCAGTGCTCTTGTCCCCTACGAGCAGTACTTC.

The V call is TRBV20-1, the J call TRBJ2-5, with D unclear. Germline CDR1 reads DFQATT; CDR2 reads SNEGSKA (reference sequence). This CDR3 comprises 11 residues. Trimming cost V 0 bases and J 3 bases, with 2 bases left between them. CDR3 region: CSARDKETQYF. DNA of the CDR3: TGCAGTGCTAGAGACAAAGAGACCCAGTACTTC.

The genes are TRBV5-1 and TRBJ2-2, with 8 bases matching TRBD2. Germline CDR1 and CDR2: SGHRS and YFSETQ. V lost 4 bases, J lost 7 bases, and 9 bases stayed unmatched. This CDR3 has 15 amino acids. The CDR3 bases are TGCGCCAGCAGCCCCCCGGGGGGGGCGGACGGGGAGCTGTTTTTT. Residues: CASSPPGGADGELFF.

The J gene is TRBJ2-6, the V gene TRBV5-4; tentative D call: TRBD1 (6 bases). The CDR3 loop spans 15 amino acids. V dropped 2 bases and J dropped 1 base, with 7 bases sitting between them. The germline V gene encodes CDR1 SGHNT and CDR2 YYREEE (reference sequence). The CDR3 loop is CASSLGQSGANVLTF. Here the CDR3 DNA reads TGTGCCAGCAGCTTAGGACAGTCTGGGGCCAACGTCCTGACTTTC.

This sequence joins TRBV11-2 and TRBJ2-5, with 9 bases identical to TRBD1. The CDR3 runs to 14 residues. Trimming cost V 5 bases and J 3 bases; bases outside gene matches: 4. Per germline, CDR1 SGHAT and CDR2 FQNNGV. The CDR3 DNA is TGTGCCAGCAGCCGGGACAGGGTGGAAGAGACCCAGTACTTC. As protein: CASSRDRVEETQYF.

The rearrangement uses TRBV9 and TRBJ2-5; D remains unclear. CDR1 is SGDLS and CDR2 is YYNGEE in the germline V gene. The V and J ends lost 0 bases and 5 bases respectively, with 17 bases between them. The CDR3 length is 16 residues. The CDR3 region has the DNA TGTGCCAGCAGCGTAGTTGAAGGCCCCTTAGGGGAGACCCAGTACTTC. Its translation is CASSVVEGPLGETQYF.

The chain joins TRBV9 to TRBJ1-1, with D unresolved. Germline lookup yields CDR1 SGDLS and CDR2 YYNGEE. With 3 bases removed from V and 1 base from J, the gap between germline ends came to 13 bases. This CDR3 comprises 15 residues. The DNA for the CDR3 is TGTGCCAGCAGCGCCCACCCTACAGAGAACACTGAAGCTTTCTTT. Its protein product is CASSAHPTENTEAFF. The full variable domain, completed using reference TRBV9 and TRBJ1-1, is DSGVTQTPKHLITATGQRVTLRCSPRSGDLSVYWYQQSLDQGLQFLIQYYNGEERAKGNILERFSAQQFPDLHSELNLSSLELGDSALYFCASSAHPTENTEAFFGQGTRLTVV.

The V gene is TRBV6-5, the J gene TRBJ2-7; TRBD1 agrees at 9 bases. The CDR3 has 14 residues. The junction had 3 bases not matched to a gene; V was cut back by 4 bases and J by 2 bases. CDR1 MNHEY and CDR2 SVGAGI come from the germline V gene. This CDR3 reads CASSWGQGTYEQYF. CDR3 DNA sequence: TGTGCCAGCAGTTGGGGACAGGGCACCTACGAGCAGTACTTC.

The chain employs TRBV19 and TRBJ1-5; no clear D. The CDR3 consists of 14 residues. With 3 bases removed from V and 1 base from J, the gap between germline ends came to 7 bases. The V gene's germline CDR1 is LNHDA and CDR2 SQIVND (reference sequence). The chain's CDR3 is CASSILRSNQPQHF. CDR3 DNA: TGTGCCAGTAGTATTCTTCGAAGCAATCAGCCCCAGCATTTT.

V and J are TRBV7-9 and TRBJ2-1, with D possibly being TRBD2 (5 bases). Germline lookup yields CDR1 SEHNR and CDR2 FQNEAQ (reference sequence). The V end lost 5 bases, the J end lost 10 bases, and 12 bases lay between the germline ends. CDR3 length: 12 residues. The CDR3 protein is CASSLVGVEQFF. The CDR3 DNA reads TGTGCCAGCAGCCTGGTCGGGGTCGAGCAGTTCTTC. Filled out from reference TRBV7-9 and TRBJ2-1, the complete variable domain reads DTGVSQNPRHKITKRGQNVTFRCDPISEHNRLYWYRQTLGQGPEFLTYFQNEAQLEKSRLLSDRFSAERPKGSFSTLEIQRTEQGDSAMYLCASSLVGVEQFFGPGTRLTVL.

The V gene is TRBV2, the J gene TRBJ1-1; weak D call: TRBD1 (5 bases). The CDR3 is made up of 13 amino acids. Trimming left V 11 bases short and J 1 base short, with 14 bases between. Germline loops: CDR1 SNHLY, CDR2 FYNNEI. DNA of the CDR3: TGTGCCGGGATAGGACAAGCGAACACTGAAGCTTTCTTT. As protein: CAGIGQANTEAFF. Together with reference TRBV2 and TRBJ1-1, the CDR3 gives the full variable domain: EPEVTQTPSHQVTQMGQEVILRCVPISNHLYFYWYRQILGQKVEFLVSFYNNEISEKSEIFDDQFSVERPDGSNFTLKIRSTKLEDSAMYFCAGIGQANTEAFFGQGTRLTVV.

The genes are TRBV7-8 and TRBJ1-5; the D is unclear. CDR3 length: 15 residues. CDR1 is SGHVS, CDR2 FQNEAQ, per germline. V lost 3 bases and J 3 bases, leaving 12 bases between the germline ends. The CDR3 region is CASSFLLGPNQPQHF. The CDR3, as DNA: TGTGCCAGCAGCTTCCTTCTGGGCCCCAATCAGCCCCAGCATTTT.

The chain carries TRBV6-5 and TRBJ2-7; D is possibly TRBD1 or TRBD2 (6 bases each). V shed 6 bases and J shed 4 bases, with 19 bases lying between them. Per the germline V gene, CDR1 is MNHEY and CDR2 is SVGAGI. The CDR3 spans 15 residues. CDR3 nucleotides: TGTGCCAGCAGCGGACCGGTCCGGGGGCGTTACGAGCAGTACTTC. Its translation is CASSGPVRGRYEQYF.